This passage covers 21 T cell receptor beta chains from one sample sequenced in a study of T cell changes during pregnancy in multiple sclerosis. The assay was immunoSEQ multiplex PCR, and TCRdb's table has in-frame clones only and misses some. Found here are about 75,000 clones, 94% of them singletons; the top ten hold roughly 0.13%. The input for sequencing was CD4+ T cells from peripheral blood mononuclear cells, taken after pregnancy. These receptors originate from a female donor with multiple sclerosis, enrolled in a pregnancy study.

The rearrangement joins TRBV5-8 to TRBJ2-7, with TRBD2 matching over 10 bases. The CDR3 has 14 amino acids. Germline V gene sequence: CDR1 SGHTS, CDR2 YDEGEE. The V and J ends lost 5 bases and 4 bases, in that order; junction bases with no gene match: 6. The DNA of the CDR3 is TGTGCCAGCAGGCCGACTAGCGGGCTGTACGAGCAGTACTTC. This sequence encodes CASRPTSGLYEQYF.

The J gene is TRBJ1-2, the V gene TRBV2; TRBD1 might be the D (5 bases). Trimming stripped 4 bases from V and 7 bases from J, with 13 bases between. Germline-derived CDR1 and CDR2 are SNHLY and FYNNEI. This CDR3 region has 13 residues. The CDR3 nucleotides read TGTGCCAGCAGTGGGTTACAGGCCTCTGGCTACACCTTC. Translation gives CASSGLQASGYTF.

This sequence joins TRBV19 and TRBJ2-1, with 13 bases identical to TRBD2. CDR3 length equals 16 residues. With V trimmed by 4 bases and J by 8 bases, 8 bases remained unmatched. Germline CDR1 is LNHDA and CDR2 is SQIVND (reference sequence). The CDR3 reads CASSRTSGRKGDEQFF. The DNA for the CDR3 is TGTGCCAGTAGTAGGACTAGCGGGAGAAAAGGGGATGAGCAGTTCTTC.

The J gene is TRBJ1-2, the V gene TRBV19; TRBD1 might be the D (5 bases). There are 16 residues in the CDR3. The germline V and J ends were trimmed by 5 bases and 3 bases, with 19 bases remaining between them. CDR1 is LNHDA, CDR2 SQIVND, per germline (reference sequence). CDR3 region: CASSSPTETYYYGYTF. In DNA form, the CDR3 reads TGTGCCAGTAGTTCCCCGACAGAGACCTATTACTATGGCTACACCTTC.

The chain uses TRBV10-3 and TRBJ2-1; 8 bases agree with TRBD2. With 6 bases clipped from V and 6 bases from J, the junction kept 10 bases outside the gene matches. There are 15 residues in the CDR3. Per the germline V gene, CDR1 is ENHRY and CDR2 is SYGVKD. The CDR3 coding sequence is TGTGCCATCAGGGATAGCGGGAAATGGAGCAATGAGCAGTTCTTC. Translating it yields CAIRDSGKWSNEQFF.

Turning to this clone: This sample also contains other DNA sequences that code for the same CDR3. V is TRBV7-9 and J is TRBJ1-3; D is uncertain. The CDR3 runs to 14 residues. Trimming took 0 bases from V and 3 from J, leaving 6 bases between them. Germline V lookup: CDR1 SEHNR, CDR2 FQNEAQ (reference sequence). CDR3 bases: TGTGCCAGCAGCTTAGCCGGAGGTGGAAACACCATATATTTT. Translation gives CASSLAGGGNTIYF.

CDR3 nucleotide sequence: TGTGCCATCAGTGAGTGGGGACAGGGGAGGTCTGGGGCCAACGTCCTGACTTTC. Amino acid sequence: CAISEWGQGRSGANVLTF. The chain recombines TRBV10-3 with TRBJ2-6; 10 nucleotides align to TRBD1. The CDR3 extends over 18 amino acids. V was pared by 1 base and J by 1 base, with 4 bases of the junction left unmatched. The germline gives CDR1 ENHRY, CDR2 SYGVKD.

J is TRBJ2-5 and V is TRBV12-2; whether TRBD1, the table's D call, matches the DNA was not checked. TRBV12-2 is classified as a pseudogene. The CDR3 has 15 residues. CDR3 DNA sequence: TGTGCAAGTCGCTTAGAGGGGGCCAGGGCTGGGACCCAGTACTTC. Translating it yields CASRLEGARAGTQYF.

J is TRBJ2-4 and V is TRBV19; 9 nucleotides match TRBD2. V lost 3 bases to trimming and J lost 2 bases; unmatched junction nucleotides: 17. The CDR3 consists of 20 residues. Germline CDR1 LNHDA, CDR2 SQIVND (reference sequence). The CDR3 loop is CASSISSTSGFGPSKNIQYF. CDR3 nucleotide sequence: TGTGCCAGTAGTATTAGTTCGACTAGCGGTTTTGGGCCGTCCAAAAACATTCAGTACTTC. The variable domain in full, completed from reference TRBV19 and TRBJ2-4, reads DGGITQSPKYLFRKEGQNVTLSCEQNLNHDAMYWYRQDPGQGLRLIYYSQIVNDFQKGDIAEGYSVSREKKESFPLTVTSAQKNPTAFYLCASSISSTSGFGPSKNIQYFGAGTRLSVL.

The rearrangement uses TRBV7-9 and TRBJ2-6; maybe TRBD1 (6 bases). CDR3 length equals 19 residues. V dropped 5 bases and J dropped 0 bases, with 20 bases sitting between them. Germline CDR1 and CDR2: SEHNR and FQNEAQ (reference sequence). CDR3: CASSTGQGRRASGANVLTF. The CDR3 coding sequence is TGTGCCAGCAGCACCGGTCAGGGGAGAAGGGCCTCTGGGGCCAACGTCCTGACTTTC. Combining the CDR3 with reference TRBV7-9 and TRBJ2-6 gives the whole variable domain DTGVSQNPRHKITKRGQNVTFRCDPISEHNRLYWYRQTLGQGPEFLTYFQNEAQLEKSRLLSDRFSAERPKGSFSTLEIQRTEQGDSAMYLCASSTGQGRRASGANVLTFGAGSRLTVL.

The chain has TRBV5-1 and TRBJ2-7; 7 bases line up with TRBD1. The ends lost 0 bases at V and 1 base at J; junction bases unmatched: 7. Germline CDR1 and CDR2: SGHRS and YFSETQ. The length of the CDR3 is 16 residues. The CDR3 reads CASSLGGTASSYEQYF. The CDR3 bases are TGCGCCAGCAGCTTGGGAGGGACAGCATCTTCCTACGAGCAGTACTTC.

V gene TRBV28 combines with J gene TRBJ1-5; 9 bases are a match to TRBD1. Germline assignment: CDR1 MDHEN and CDR2 SYDVKM. This CDR3 has 17 amino acids. Trimming took 6 bases from V and 2 from J; bases not matched to a gene: 11. CDR3 in DNA: TGTGCCAGCAGCATACCCGGGACAGGGTTGGGCAATCAGCCCCAGCATTTT. Encoded protein: CASSIPGTGLGNQPQHF.

The chain links TRBV29-1 to TRBJ2-7, with 12 bases matching TRBD2. The CDR3 has 15 residues. V was clipped by 6 bases and J by 2 bases; unmatched bases: 8. From germline, CDR1 is SQVTM and CDR2 ANQGSEA. The DNA for the CDR3 is TGCAGCGTGAGGACTCTAGCGGGAGGGCCCTACGAGCAGTACTTC. This translates into CSVRTLAGGPYEQYF.

The J gene is TRBJ1-1, the V gene TRBV7-8; 8 bases are shared with TRBD1. Germline CDR1 is SGHVS and CDR2 is FQNEAQ. This CDR3 is built from 16 residues. With V trimmed by 5 bases and J by 7 bases, 15 bases remained unmatched. The CDR3 DNA follows: TGTGCCAGCAGCCCATTCCGGACAGGGTCCAGGAATGAAGCTTTCTTT. It translates to CASSPFRTGSRNEAFF.

The rearrangement uses TRBV10-2 and TRBJ2-7, with TRBD2 matching 12 bases. The V gene's germline CDR1 is WSHSY and CDR2 SAAADI. Trimming cost V 5 bases and J 7 bases; bases outside gene matches: 12. The CDR3 loop spans 16 amino acids. This chain's CDR3 is CASSPQTSGSLREQYF. CDR3 DNA: TGCGCCAGCAGTCCACAGACTAGCGGGAGTCTAAGAGAGCAGTACTTC.

The chain has TRBV27 and TRBJ2-2; tentatively, D is TRBD2 (5 bases). CDR1 and CDR2 from the germline V gene are MNHEY and SMNVEV (reference sequence). V was cut by 6 bases and J by 4 bases, with 12 bases left in between. This CDR3 comprises 14 residues. CDR3 in amino acids: CASSRETRTGELFF. CDR3 in DNA: TGTGCCAGCAGCCGGGAAACACGCACCGGGGAGCTGTTTTTT.

The chain carries TRBV5-4 and TRBJ2-2, with 11 positions matching TRBD2. Germline V gene data show CDR1 as SGHNT and CDR2 as YYREEE (reference sequence). The CDR3 runs to 16 residues. Germline trimming cut 8 bases from V and 4 bases from J; bases unmatched to any gene: 10. In nucleotides, the CDR3 is TGTGCCAGTACCAAGGTTGGGACTAGCGGCACCGGGGAGCTGTTTTTT. Translating it yields CASTKVGTSGTGELFF.

V and J are TRBV28 and TRBJ1-2; D remains unclear. V lost 7 bases and J lost 8, with 23 bases in between. The CDR3 is 15 residues long. CDR1 is MDHEN, CDR2 SYDVKM, per germline. This CDR3 is CASITRTSAVRGYTF. The CDR3 region has the DNA TGTGCCAGCATTACAAGGACTTCAGCCGTCCGAGGCTACACCTTC.

This clone was recorded a few times. V is TRBV5-1 and J is TRBJ2-1; weak D call: TRBD2 (5 bases). The germline V gene has CDR1 SGHRS and CDR2 YFSETQ. CDR3 length equals 14 residues. V was shortened by 0 bases and J by 7 bases, with 11 bases between the two germline ends. CDR3 sequence: CASSLDGVRNEQFF. As DNA, the CDR3 is TGCGCCAGCAGCTTGGACGGGGTAAGGAATGAGCAGTTCTTC.

This chain links TRBV21-1 with TRBJ2-7; TRBD2 is taken as the D call from the table, unchecked against the DNA. TRBV21-1 is a listed pseudogene. The CDR3 extends over 18 amino acids. The CDR3 protein is CASSPGQGRTSGSYEQYF. CDR3 DNA sequence: TGTGCCAGCAGTCCCGGACAGGGGCGGACTAGCGGGTCTTACGAGCAGTACTTC.

The chain links TRBV5-4 to TRBJ1-2; no clear D gene. The germline CDR1 and CDR2 sequences are SGHNT and YYREEE (reference sequence). Between the trimmed V and J ends, which lost 7 bases and 5 bases, there was a span of 21 bases. The CDR3 is made up of 15 amino acids. The CDR3 DNA sequence: TGTGCCAGCGCCACTCGAGGGCCGGAGGCATATGGCTACACCTTC. This sequence encodes CASATRGPEAYGYTF.